This T cell receptor beta chain is drawn from a study of identical twins. V was trimmed by 3 bases and J by 5 bases, leaving 10 bases between them. The CDR3 spans 13 residues. The germline CDR1 and CDR2 sequences are SGHAT and FQNNGV. This clonotype has only a few counts. One entry per CDR3 protein, called by TCRdb with MiXCR from the 5' RACE reads. The sample consists of about 810,000 distinct CDR3 sequences, over 9% of them appearing once. The sample also formed part of further work on yellow fever vaccine responses in identical twins.

The chain links TRBV11-2 to TRBJ2-5; possible D gene TRBD1, 6 bases. This TCR was recovered from a young woman in good health. The sample taken for sequencing was PBMCs. CDR3 nucleotide sequence: TGTGCCAGCAGCTTGTGGGGGCTGGAGACCCAGTACTTC. Translating gives CASSLWGLETQYF. The full variable domain, with the rest looked up from reference TRBV11-2 and TRBJ2-5, is EAGVAQSPRYKIIEKRQSVAFWCNPISGHATLYWYQQILGQGPKLLIQFQNNGVVDDSQLPKDRFSAERLKGVDSTLKIQPAKLEDSAVYLCASSLWGLETQYFGPGTRLLVL.